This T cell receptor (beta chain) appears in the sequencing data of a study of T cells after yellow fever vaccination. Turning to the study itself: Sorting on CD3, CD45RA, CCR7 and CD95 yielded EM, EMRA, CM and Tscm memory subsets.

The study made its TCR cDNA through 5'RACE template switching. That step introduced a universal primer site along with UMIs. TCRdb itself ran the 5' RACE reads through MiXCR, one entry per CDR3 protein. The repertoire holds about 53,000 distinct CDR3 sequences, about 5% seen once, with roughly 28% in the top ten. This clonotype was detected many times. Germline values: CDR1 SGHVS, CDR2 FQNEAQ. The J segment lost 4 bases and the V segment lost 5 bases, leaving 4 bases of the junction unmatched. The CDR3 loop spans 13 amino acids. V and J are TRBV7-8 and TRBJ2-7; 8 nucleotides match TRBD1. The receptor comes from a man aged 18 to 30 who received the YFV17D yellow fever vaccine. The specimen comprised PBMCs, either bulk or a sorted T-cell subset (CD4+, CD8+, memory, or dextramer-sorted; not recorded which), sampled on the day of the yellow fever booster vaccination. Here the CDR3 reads CASSTRQGYEQYF. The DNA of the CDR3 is TGTGCCAGCAGCACCAGACAGGGGTACGAGCAGTACTTC. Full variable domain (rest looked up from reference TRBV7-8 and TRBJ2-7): GAGVSQSPRYKVAKRGQDVALRCDPISGHVSLFWYQQALGQGPEFLTYFQNEAQLDKSGLPSDRFFAERPEGSVSTLKIQRTQQEDSAVYLCASSTRQGYEQYFGPGTRLTVT.